This is a list of T cell receptor beta chains from one sample in a study of T cell responses to AZD1222 COVID-19 vaccine. The assay was immunoSEQ multiplex PCR, and TCRdb's table has in-frame clones only and misses some. The table shows under 150,000 clones, with roughly 87% occurring only once. The sample here was peripheral blood, taken on day 0 of AZD1222 vaccination. The source is an adult in good health. Each CDR3 is given with its conserved first and last residue. A D gene is named only where the DNA matches it firmly. Clone sizes are given selectively: once, few, many, or a class where the clone is expanded.

CDR3: CASSLAGEYYGYTF
DNA: TGTGCCAGCAGCTTGGCCGGGGAGTACTATGGCTACACCTTC
length: 14
D: NA
J: TRBJ1-2
size: NA
V: TRBV5-5

CDR3: CASSGTRDSIEQYF
DNA: TGTGCCAGCAGCGGGACCAGGGACTCGATCGAGCAGTACTTC
length: 14
D: NA
J: TRBJ2-7
size: once
V: TRBV5-6

CDR3: CASSHSRAHEQYF
DNA: TGCGCCAGCAGCCACTCACGGGCCCACGAGCAGTACTTC
length: 13
D: NA
J: TRBJ2-7
size: NA
V: TRBV4-1

CDR3: CASSLALAGGSSYEQYF
DNA: TGTGCCAGCAGCTTAGCGCTTGCGGGAGGCTCCTCCTACGAGCAGTACTTC
length: 17
D: TRBD2
J: TRBJ2-7
size: NA
V: TRBV7-2

CDR3: CASSPSPGQRYSNQPQHF
DNA: TGTGCCAGCTCGCCGAGCCCGGGACAAAGATATAGCAATCAGCCCCAGCATTTT
length: 18
D: NA
J: TRBJ1-5
size: NA
V: TRBV18

CDR3: CATSRGTPNSNYGYTF
DNA: TGTGCCACCTCTCGGGGGACGCCTAACTCTAACTATGGCTACACCTTC
length: 16
D: NA
J: TRBJ1-2
size: NA
V: TRBV27

CDR3: CASSKVDSSSGGRDEQFF
DNA: TGTGCCAGCAGCAAAGTGGATAGTTCCAGCGGGGGAAGGGATGAGCAGTTCTTC
length: 18
D: NA
J: TRBJ2-1
size: NA
V: TRBV21-1

CDR3: CASSPQRGAGTDTQYF
DNA: TGTGCCAGTAGTCCCCAGCGGGGGGCTGGCACAGATACGCAGTATTTT
length: 16
D: TRBD2
J: TRBJ2-3
size: NA
V: TRBV19

CDR3: CASSIRTGTYEQYF
DNA: TGTGCCAGCAGTATACGGACAGGGACCTACGAGCAGTACTTC
length: 14
D: TRBD1
J: TRBJ2-7
size: NA
V: TRBV27

CDR3: CASSQGGQLYEQYF
DNA: TGTGCCAGCAGCCAAGGGGGACAGCTATACGAGCAGTACTTC
length: 14
D: TRBD1
J: TRBJ2-7
size: NA
V: TRBV4-2

CDR3: CASSLRAWDTEAFF
DNA: TGTGCCAGCAGCTTAAGGGCTTGGGACACTGAAGCTTTCTTT
length: 14
D: NA
J: TRBJ1-1
size: NA
V: TRBV11-2

CDR3: CAWSVGLGTIYF
DNA: TGTGCCTGGAGTGTCGGGTTGGGCACCATATATTTT
length: 12
D: NA
J: TRBJ1-3
size: NA
V: TRBV30

CDR3: CASKNRGYEQYF
DNA: TGTGCCAGCAAAAATAGGGGCTACGAGCAGTACTTC
length: 12
D: NA
J: TRBJ2-7
size: NA
V: TRBV12-3/TRBV12-4

CDR3: CAWSVLAADTQYF
DNA: TGTGCCTGGAGTGTACTAGCGGCAGATACGCAGTATTTT
length: 13
D: TRBD2
J: TRBJ2-3
size: NA
V: TRBV30

CDR3: CASSLAITDTQYF
DNA: TGTGCCAGCAGCTTAGCGATCACAGATACGCAGTATTTT
length: 13
D: NA
J: TRBJ2-3
size: NA
V: TRBV7-9

CDR3: CASSYGDRNTEAFF
DNA: TGTGCCAGCAGTTACGGGGACCGGAACACTGAAGCTTTCTTT
length: 14
D: NA
J: TRBJ1-1
size: NA
V: TRBV6-6

CDR3: CASSSGQGILNEQFF
DNA: TGTGCCAGCAGCTCCGGGCAGGGGATACTCAATGAGCAGTTCTTC
length: 15
D: NA
J: TRBJ2-1
size: NA
V: TRBV7-3

CDR3: CASSQETAGGSYNEQFF
DNA: TGTGCCAGCAGCCAAGAAACAGCGGGAGGTTCCTACAATGAGCAGTTCTTC
length: 17
D: TRBD2
J: TRBJ2-1
size: NA
V: TRBV4-2

CDR3: CATSEVVSGGPTDTQYF
DNA: TGTGCCACCAGTGAGGTGGTTAGCGGGGGCCCCACAGATACGCAGTATTTT
length: 17
D: TRBD2
J: TRBJ2-3
size: NA
V: TRBV24-1

CDR3: CASSSLSGTGGGQPQHF
DNA: TGTGCCAGCAGTTCGCTTTCCGGGACAGGGGGCGGTCAGCCCCAGCATTTT
length: 17
D: TRBD1
J: TRBJ1-5
size: NA
V: TRBV28

CDR3: CASSQEGLQNLAKNIQYF
DNA: TGCGCCAGCAGCCAAGAGGGTCTGCAGAACCTAGCCAAAAACATTCAGTACTTC
length: 18
D: NA
J: TRBJ2-4
size: once
V: TRBV4-1

CDR3: CAWSPGRAHNEQFF
DNA: TGTGCCTGGAGTCCCGGGAGGGCCCACAATGAGCAGTTCTTC
length: 14
D: TRBD2
J: TRBJ2-1
size: NA
V: TRBV30

CDR3: CASILSPGELFF
DNA: TGTGCCAGCATTTTGTCCCCCGGGGAGCTGTTTTTT
length: 12
D: NA
J: TRBJ2-2
size: NA
V: TRBV7-8

CDR3: CASSQDRVQGAGYTF
DNA: TGTGCCAGCAGCCAAGACCGGGTACAGGGGGCTGGCTACACCTTC
length: 15
D: TRBD1
J: TRBJ1-2
size: NA
V: TRBV14

CDR3: CASSLHRYNSPLHF
DNA: TGTGCCAGTAGCCTCCACAGGTATAATTCACCCCTCCACTTT
length: 14
D: NA
J: TRBJ1-6
size: NA
V: TRBV6-5

CDR3: CASSVGTGASYEQYF
DNA: TGTGCCAGCAGCGTAGGGACAGGGGCCTCCTACGAGCAGTACTTC
length: 15
D: TRBD1
J: TRBJ2-7
size: NA
V: TRBV9

CDR3: CASSPREDPLYNEQFF
DNA: TGTGCCAGCAGCCCGCGGGAGGACCCCCTGTACAATGAGCAGTTCTTC
length: 16
D: TRBD2
J: TRBJ2-1
size: once
V: TRBV11-1

CDR3: CASSLSIAGGGAGIVAEQYF
DNA: TGTGCCAGCAGTTTATCGATAGCGGGAGGTGGGGCAGGGATTGTAGCCGAGCAGTACTTC
length: 20
D: TRBD2
J: TRBJ2-7
size: NA
V: TRBV28

CDR3: CASSQDRSGRLTGELFF
DNA: TGCGCCAGCAGCCAAGATCGGAGCGGGAGACTAACCGGGGAGCTGTTTTTT
length: 17
D: TRBD2
J: TRBJ2-2
size: once
V: TRBV4-1